The sequence of this TCR beta chain was determined in a study of blood T cells in healthy people across ages. The second PCR ran about 6 to 12 cycles with a sample-barcoded 5' primer and J-beta primers. Each CDR3 protein gets one entry after TCRdb re-called the 5' RACE reads with MiXCR. The sample gives about 830,000 distinct CDR3 sequences, roughly 64% of which show up once; around 20% is in the top ten. CDR1 and CDR2 (germline): SGHTA, FQGNSA. J was trimmed by 2 bases and V by 5 bases; bases with no gene match: 5. The CDR3 spans 15 residues. The sample comprised blood. The source is a man aged 30-40 years in good health. V gene TRBV7-2 combines with J gene TRBJ2-1; the match to TRBD2 covers 8 bases. CDR3 region: CASSPQRGPYNEQFF. As DNA, the CDR3 is TGTGCCAGCAGCCCTCAGCGGGGGCCCTACAATGAGCAGTTCTTC. Full variable domain (outside the CDR3, taken from reference TRBV7-2 and TRBJ2-1): GAGVSQSPSNKVTEKGKDVELRCDPISGHTALYWYRQSLGQGLEFLIYFQGNSAPDKSGLPSDRFSAERTGGSVSTLTIQRTQQEDSAVYLCASSPQRGPYNEQFFGPGTRLTVL.